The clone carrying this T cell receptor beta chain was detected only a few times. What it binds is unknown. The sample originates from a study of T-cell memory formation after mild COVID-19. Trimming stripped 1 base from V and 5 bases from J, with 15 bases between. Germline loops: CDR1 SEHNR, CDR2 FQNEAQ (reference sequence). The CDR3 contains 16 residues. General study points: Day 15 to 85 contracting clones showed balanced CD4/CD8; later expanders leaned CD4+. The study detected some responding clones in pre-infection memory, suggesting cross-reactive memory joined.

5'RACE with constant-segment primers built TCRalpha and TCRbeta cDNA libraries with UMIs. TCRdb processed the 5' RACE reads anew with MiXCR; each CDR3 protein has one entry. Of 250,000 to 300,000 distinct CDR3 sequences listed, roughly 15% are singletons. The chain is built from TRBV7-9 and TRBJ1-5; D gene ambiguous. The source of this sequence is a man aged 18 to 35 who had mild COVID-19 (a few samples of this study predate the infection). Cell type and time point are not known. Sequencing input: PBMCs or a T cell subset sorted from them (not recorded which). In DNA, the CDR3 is TGTGCCAGCAGCTTAGGCTTTATGGGATCTCATCAGCCCCAGCATTTT. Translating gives CASSLGFMGSHQPQHF.